The source of this TCR beta chain is a study of blood T cell repertoires in COVID-19. The wider study: The United States, Italy and Spain supplied acute and convalescent COVID-19 samples. T cells, B-cell-depleted T cells, or PBMCs supplied cDNA or gDNA.

Original analysis: Scientists estimated how many nucleated cells there were by amplifying reference gene primers. TCRdb keeps only in-frame clones here, not all; method: immunoSEQ multiplex PCR. That table furnishes V, J and clone size, whereas the DNA furnished D and trimming. The repertoire holds some 210,000 clones, 80% seen once, with approximately 4.6% in the top ten. In its sample, this clone was seen a few times. At one boundary the junction diverges from the germline segment, which might be a read error. Individuals drawn from about two dozen US areas were roughly 18 to 95 years old. Germline V CDR1 and CDR2: SGHNT, YYREEE (reference sequence). This CDR3 contains 11 residues.

The sample taken for sequencing was PBMCs or T cells enriched from blood (not recorded which). The origin of this receptor is a man in his thirties or forties with acute COVID-19. The J gene is TRBJ2-7, the V gene TRBV5-4; D gene uncertain. CDR3 protein: CASSLNGRPLF. The CDR3 bases are TGTGCCAGCAGCTTGAATGGCAGGCCCCTCTTC.